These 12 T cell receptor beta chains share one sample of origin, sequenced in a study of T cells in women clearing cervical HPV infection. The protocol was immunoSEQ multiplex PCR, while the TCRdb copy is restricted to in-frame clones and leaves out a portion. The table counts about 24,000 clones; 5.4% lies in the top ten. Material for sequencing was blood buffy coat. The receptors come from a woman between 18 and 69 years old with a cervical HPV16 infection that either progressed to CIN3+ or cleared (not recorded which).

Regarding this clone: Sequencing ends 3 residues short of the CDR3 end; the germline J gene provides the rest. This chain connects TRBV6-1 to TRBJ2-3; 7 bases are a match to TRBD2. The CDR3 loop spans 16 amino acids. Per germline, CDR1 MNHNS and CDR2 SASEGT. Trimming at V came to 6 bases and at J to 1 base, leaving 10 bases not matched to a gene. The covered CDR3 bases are TGTGCCAGCAGCGAAACGGGACTACCCGGCACAGATACG. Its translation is CASSETGLPGTDT. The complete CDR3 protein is CASSETGLPGTDTQYF.

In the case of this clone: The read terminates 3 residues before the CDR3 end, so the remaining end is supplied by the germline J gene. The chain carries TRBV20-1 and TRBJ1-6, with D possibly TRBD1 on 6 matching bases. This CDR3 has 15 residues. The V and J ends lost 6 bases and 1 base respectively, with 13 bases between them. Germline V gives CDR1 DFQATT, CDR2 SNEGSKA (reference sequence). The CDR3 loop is CSARGGRSYNSPLHF. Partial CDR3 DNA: TGCAGTGCCCGAGGGGGTAGGTCCTATAATTCACCC.

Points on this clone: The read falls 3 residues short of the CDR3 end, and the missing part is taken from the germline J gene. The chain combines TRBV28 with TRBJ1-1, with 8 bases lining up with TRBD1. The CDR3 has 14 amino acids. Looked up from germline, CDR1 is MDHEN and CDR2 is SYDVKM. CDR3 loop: CASSPDRAKVEAFF. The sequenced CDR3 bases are TGTGCCAGCAGTCCGGACAGGGCCAAGGTGGAA.

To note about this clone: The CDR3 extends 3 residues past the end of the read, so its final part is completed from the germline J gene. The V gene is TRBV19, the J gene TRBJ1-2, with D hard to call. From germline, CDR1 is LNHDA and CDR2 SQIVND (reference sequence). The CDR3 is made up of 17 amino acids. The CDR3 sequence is CASSHSWTSGSSYDYTF. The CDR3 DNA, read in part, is TGTGCCAGTAGTCACTCTTGGACTAGCGGGAGCTCCTACGAC.

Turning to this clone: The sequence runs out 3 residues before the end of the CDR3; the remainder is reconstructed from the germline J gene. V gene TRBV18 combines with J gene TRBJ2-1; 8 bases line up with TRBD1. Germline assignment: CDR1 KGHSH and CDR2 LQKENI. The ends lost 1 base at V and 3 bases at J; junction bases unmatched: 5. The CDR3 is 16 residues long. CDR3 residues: CASSPQDRAHYNEQFF. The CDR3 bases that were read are TGTGCCAGCTCACCACAGGACAGGGCCCACTACAATGAG.

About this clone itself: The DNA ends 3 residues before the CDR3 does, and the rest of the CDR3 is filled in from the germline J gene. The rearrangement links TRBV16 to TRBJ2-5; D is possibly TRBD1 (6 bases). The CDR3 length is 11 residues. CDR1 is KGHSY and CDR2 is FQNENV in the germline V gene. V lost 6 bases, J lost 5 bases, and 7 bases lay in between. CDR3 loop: CASSQGETQYF. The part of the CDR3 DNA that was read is TGTGCCAGCAGTCAGGGGGAGACC.

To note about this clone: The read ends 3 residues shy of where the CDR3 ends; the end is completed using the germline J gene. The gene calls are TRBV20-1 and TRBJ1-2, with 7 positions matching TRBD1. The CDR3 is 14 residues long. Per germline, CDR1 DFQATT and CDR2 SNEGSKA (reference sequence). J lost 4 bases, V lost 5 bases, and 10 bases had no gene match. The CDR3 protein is CSAPEQDRVYGYTF. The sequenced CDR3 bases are TGCAGTGCTCCTGAACAAGACAGGGTCTATGGC.

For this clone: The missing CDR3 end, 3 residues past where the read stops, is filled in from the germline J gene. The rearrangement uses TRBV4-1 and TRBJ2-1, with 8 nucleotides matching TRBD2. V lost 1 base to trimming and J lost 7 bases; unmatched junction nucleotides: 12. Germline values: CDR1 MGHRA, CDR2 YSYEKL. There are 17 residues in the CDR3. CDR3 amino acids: CASSQGRGGGGRNEQFF. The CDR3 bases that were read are TGCGCCAGCAGCCAAGGTCGGGGGGGCGGGGGTCGTAATGAG.

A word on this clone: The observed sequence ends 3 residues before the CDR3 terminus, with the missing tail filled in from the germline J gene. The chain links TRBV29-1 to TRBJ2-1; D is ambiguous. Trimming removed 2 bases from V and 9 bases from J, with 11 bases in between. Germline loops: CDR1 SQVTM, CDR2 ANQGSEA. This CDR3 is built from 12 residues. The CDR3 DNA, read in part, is TGCAGCGTTGAATCCACAGAATCTGAG. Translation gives CSVESTESE. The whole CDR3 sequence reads CSVESTESEQFF.

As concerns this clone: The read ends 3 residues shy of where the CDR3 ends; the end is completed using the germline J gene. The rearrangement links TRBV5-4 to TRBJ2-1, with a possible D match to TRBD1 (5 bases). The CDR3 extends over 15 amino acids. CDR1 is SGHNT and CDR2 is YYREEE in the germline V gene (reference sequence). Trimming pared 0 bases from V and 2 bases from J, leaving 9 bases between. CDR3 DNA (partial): TGTGCCAGCAGCTTGGGAGCAGGGCCCTACAATGAG. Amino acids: CASSLGAGPYNE. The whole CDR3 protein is CASSLGAGPYNEQFF. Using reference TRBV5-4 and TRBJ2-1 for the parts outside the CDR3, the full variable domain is ETGVTQSPTHLIKTRGQQVTLRCSSQSGHNTVSWYQQALGQGPQFIFQYYREEENGRGNFPPRFSGLQFPNYSSELNVNALELDDSALYLCASSLGAGPYNEQFFGPGTRLTVL.

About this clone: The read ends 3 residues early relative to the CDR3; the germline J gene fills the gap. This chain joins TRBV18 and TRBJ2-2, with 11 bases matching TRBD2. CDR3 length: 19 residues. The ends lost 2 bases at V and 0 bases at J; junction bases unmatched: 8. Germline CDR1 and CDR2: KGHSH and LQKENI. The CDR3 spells CASSPFSLAGGSNTGELFF. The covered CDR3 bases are TGTGCCAGCTCACCATTTTCCCTAGCGGGGGGATCGAACACCGGGGAG.

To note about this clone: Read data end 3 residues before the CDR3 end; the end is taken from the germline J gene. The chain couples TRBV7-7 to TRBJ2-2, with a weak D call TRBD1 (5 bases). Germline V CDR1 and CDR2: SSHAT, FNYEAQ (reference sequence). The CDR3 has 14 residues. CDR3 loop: CASSLAGVNEKLFF. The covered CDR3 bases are TGTGCCAGCAGCTTAGCAGGGGTTAATGAAAAG.